This TCR beta chain was captured by sequencing in a study of blood T cells in healthy people across ages. Study background: Template switching captured about one barcoded beta molecule per two T cells. General observations from the study: As age increased, TCR beta diversity per million T cells fell in a roughly linear fashion.

CDR1 is DFQATT, CDR2 SNEGSKA, per germline (reference sequence). CDR3 length: 14 residues. The V gene lost 0 bases and the J gene lost 0 bases, with 7 bases spanning the gap. A J-beta primer mix and a sample-barcoded 5' primer were used in a second PCR of roughly 7 to 12 cycles. MiXCR was run by TCRdb on the 5' RACE reads, yielding one entry per CDR3 protein. The table records around 1,600,000 distinct CDR3 sequences, less than 45% of them present only once. This clonotype turned up a few times. Its specificity is not known. The V and J genes are TRBV20-1 and TRBJ2-3; no definite D call. The receptor was isolated from a woman younger than 30 in good health. The sequenced sample was blood. The CDR3 DNA reads as TGCAGTGCTAGAGATCAGGCTAGCACAGATACGCAGTATTTT. Translating gives CSARDQASTDTQYF.